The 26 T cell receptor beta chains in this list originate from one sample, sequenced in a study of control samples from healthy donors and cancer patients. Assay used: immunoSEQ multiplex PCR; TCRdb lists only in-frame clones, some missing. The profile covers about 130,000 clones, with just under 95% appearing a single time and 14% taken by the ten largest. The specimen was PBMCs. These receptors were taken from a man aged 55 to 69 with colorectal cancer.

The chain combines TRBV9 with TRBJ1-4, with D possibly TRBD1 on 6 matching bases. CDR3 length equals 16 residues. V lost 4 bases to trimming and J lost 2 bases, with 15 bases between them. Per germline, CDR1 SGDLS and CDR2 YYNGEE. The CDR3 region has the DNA TGTGCCAGCAGCCCACGGGGGGCCGGGACTAATGAAAAACTGTTTTTT. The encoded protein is CASSPRGAGTNEKLFF.

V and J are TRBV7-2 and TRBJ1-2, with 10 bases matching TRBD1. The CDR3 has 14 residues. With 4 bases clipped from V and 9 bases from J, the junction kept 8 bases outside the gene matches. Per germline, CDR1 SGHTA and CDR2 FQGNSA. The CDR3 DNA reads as TGTGCCAGCAGCTCAGGGACAGGGGAGGGGAGCTACACCTTC. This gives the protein CASSSGTGEGSYTF. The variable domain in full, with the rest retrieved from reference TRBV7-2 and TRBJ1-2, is GAGVSQSPSNKVTEKGKDVELRCDPISGHTALYWYRQSLGQGLEFLIYFQGNSAPDKSGLPSDRFSAERTGGSVSTLTIQRTQQEDSAVYLCASSSGTGEGSYTFGSGTRLTVV.

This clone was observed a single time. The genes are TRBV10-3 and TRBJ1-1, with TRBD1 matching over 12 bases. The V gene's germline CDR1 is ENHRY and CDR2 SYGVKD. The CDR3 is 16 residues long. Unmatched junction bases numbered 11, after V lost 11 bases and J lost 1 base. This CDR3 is CASISGQGAWNTEAFF. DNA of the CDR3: TGTGCCTCGATATCGGGACAGGGGGCCTGGAACACTGAAGCTTTCTTT.

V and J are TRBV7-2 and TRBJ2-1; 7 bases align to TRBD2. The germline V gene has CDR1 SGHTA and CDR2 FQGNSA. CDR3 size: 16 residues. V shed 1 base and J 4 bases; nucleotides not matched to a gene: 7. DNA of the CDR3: TGTGCCAGCAGCTTAGGGTCCGGGGGGATATACAATGAGCAGTTCTTC. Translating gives CASSLGSGGIYNEQFF.

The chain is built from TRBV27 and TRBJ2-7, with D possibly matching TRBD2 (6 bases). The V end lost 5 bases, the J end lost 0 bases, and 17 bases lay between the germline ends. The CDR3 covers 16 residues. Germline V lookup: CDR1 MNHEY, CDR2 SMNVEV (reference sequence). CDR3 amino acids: CASSAHGGSVSYEQYF. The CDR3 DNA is TGTGCCAGCAGTGCCCACGGGGGTAGCGTCTCCTACGAGCAGTACTTC.

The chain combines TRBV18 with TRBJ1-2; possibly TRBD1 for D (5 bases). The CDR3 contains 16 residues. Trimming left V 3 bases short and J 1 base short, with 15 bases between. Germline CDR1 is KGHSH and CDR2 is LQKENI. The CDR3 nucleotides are TGTGCCAGCTCACCCCAACCCGGGACGGTTAACTATGGCTACACCTTC. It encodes CASSPQPGTVNYGYTF.

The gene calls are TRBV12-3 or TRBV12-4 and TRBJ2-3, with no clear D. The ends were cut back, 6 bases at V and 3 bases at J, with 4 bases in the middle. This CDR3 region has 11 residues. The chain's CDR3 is CASRSTDTQYF. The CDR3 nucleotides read TGTGCCAGCAGATCAACAGATACGCAGTATTTT.

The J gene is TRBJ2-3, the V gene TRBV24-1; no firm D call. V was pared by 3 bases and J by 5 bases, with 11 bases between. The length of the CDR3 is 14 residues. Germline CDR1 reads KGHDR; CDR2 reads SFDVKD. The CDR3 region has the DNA TGTGCCACCAGTGATCCCGGTTCCAGAGATACGCAGTATTTT. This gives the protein CATSDPGSRDTQYF.

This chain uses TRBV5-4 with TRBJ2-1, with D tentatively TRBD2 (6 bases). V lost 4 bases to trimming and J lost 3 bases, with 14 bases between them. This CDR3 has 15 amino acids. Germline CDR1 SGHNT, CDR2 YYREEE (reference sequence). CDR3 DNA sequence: TGTGCCAGCAGCCCCCGGGACTCTCACTACAATGAGCAGTTCTTC. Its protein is CASSPRDSHYNEQFF.

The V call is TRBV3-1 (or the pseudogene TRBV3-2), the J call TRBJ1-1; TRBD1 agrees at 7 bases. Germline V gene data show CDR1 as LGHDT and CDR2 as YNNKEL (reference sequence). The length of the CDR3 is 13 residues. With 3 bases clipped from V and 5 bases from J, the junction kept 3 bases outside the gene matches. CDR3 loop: CASSHGQATEAFF. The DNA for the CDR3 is TGTGCCAGCAGCCATGGACAGGCAACTGAAGCTTTCTTT.

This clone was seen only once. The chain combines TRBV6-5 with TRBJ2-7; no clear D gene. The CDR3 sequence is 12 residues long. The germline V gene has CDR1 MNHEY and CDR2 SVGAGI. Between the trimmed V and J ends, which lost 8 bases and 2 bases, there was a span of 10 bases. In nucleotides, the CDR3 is TGTGCCAGCTCCGAACGGCCCTACGAGCAGTACTTC. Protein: CASSERPYEQYF.

The CDR3 spells CASSESTGSSTDTQYF. The CDR3 DNA reads TGCGCCAGCAGTGAGTCGACTGGCAGCAGCACAGATACGCAGTATTTT. The V and J genes are TRBV10-1 and TRBJ2-3; D is uncertain. V lost 0 bases to trimming and J lost 0 bases, with 10 bases between them. The germline V gene has CDR1 WNHNN and CDR2 SYGVQD (reference sequence). This CDR3 has 16 residues.

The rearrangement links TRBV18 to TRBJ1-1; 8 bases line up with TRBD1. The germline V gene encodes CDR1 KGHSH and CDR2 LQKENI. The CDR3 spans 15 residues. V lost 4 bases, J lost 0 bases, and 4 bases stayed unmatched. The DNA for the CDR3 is TGTGCCAGCTCACGGAGGGGACAGGTGAACACTGAAGCTTTCTTT. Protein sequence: CASSRRGQVNTEAFF.

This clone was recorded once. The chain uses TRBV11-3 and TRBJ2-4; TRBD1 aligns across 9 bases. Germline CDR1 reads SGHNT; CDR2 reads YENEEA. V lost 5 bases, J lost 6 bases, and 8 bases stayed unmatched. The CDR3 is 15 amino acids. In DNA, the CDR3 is TGTGCCAGCAGCGCCGGACAGGGGAGGAGAAACATTCAGTACTTC. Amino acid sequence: CASSAGQGRRNIQYF.

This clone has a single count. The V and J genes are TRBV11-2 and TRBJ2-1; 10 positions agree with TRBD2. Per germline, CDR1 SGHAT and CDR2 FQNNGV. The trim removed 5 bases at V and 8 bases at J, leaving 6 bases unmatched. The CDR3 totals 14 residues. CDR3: CASSPLAGTDEQFF. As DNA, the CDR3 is TGTGCCAGCAGCCCACTAGCGGGGACGGATGAGCAGTTCTTC.

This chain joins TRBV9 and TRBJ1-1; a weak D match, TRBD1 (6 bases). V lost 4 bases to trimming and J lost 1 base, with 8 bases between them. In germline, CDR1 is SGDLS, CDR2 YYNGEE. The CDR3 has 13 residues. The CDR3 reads CASSLQGNTEAFF. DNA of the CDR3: TGTGCCAGCAGCTTACAGGGGAACACTGAAGCTTTCTTT.

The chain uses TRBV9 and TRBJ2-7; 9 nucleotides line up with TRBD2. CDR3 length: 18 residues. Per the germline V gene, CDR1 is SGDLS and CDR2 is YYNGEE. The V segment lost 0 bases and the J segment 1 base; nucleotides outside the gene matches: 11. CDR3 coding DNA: TGTGCCAGCAGCGTAGGGCTAGCGGGGTTGGCCTCTTCCTACGAGCAGTACTTC. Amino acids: CASSVGLAGLASSYEQYF.

CDR3 protein: CASSSLGGTIYF. CDR3 sequence (DNA): TGTGCCAGCAGTTCTCTAGGGGGCACCATATATTTT. The rearrangement joins TRBV2 to TRBJ1-3, with a possible D match to TRBD1 (6 bases). Germline CDR1 reads SNHLY; CDR2 reads FYNNEI. The V gene lost 5 bases and the J gene lost 9 bases, with 11 bases spanning the gap. The CDR3 is 12 residues long.

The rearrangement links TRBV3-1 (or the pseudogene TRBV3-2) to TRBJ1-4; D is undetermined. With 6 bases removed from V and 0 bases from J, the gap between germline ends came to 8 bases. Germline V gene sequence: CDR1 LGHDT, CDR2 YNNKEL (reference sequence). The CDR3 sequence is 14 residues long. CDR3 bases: TGTGCCAGCAGTGACCGTGCAACTAATGAAAAACTGTTTTTT. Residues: CASSDRATNEKLFF.

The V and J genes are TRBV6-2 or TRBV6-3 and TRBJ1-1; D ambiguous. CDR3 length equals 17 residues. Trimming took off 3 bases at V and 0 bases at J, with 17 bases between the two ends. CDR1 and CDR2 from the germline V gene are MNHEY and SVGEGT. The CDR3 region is CASSYPGGSRVNTEAFF. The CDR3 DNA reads TGTGCCAGCAGTTATCCGGGAGGCAGTCGGGTGAACACTGAAGCTTTCTTT.

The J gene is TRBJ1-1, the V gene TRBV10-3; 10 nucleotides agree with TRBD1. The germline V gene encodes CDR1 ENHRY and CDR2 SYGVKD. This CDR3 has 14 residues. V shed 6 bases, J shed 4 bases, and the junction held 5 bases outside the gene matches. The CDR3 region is CAISPGTGVTEAFF. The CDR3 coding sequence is TGTGCCATCAGCCCCGGGACAGGGGTCACTGAAGCTTTCTTT.

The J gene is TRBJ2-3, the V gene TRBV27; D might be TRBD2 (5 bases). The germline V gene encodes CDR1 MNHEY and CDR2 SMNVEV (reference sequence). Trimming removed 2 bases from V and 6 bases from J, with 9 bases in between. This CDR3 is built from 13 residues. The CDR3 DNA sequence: TGTGCCAGCAGTTTAAGAGGGATGGATACGCAGTATTTT. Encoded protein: CASSLRGMDTQYF.

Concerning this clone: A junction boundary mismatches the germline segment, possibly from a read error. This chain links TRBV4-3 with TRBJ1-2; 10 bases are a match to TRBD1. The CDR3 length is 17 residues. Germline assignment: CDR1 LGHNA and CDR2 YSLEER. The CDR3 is CASSQEAGQGLFYGYTF. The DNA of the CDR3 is TGCGCCAGCAGTCAAGAGGCGGGACAGGGGTTATTCTATGGCTACACCTTC.

The CDR3 DNA reads as TGTGCCAGCAGCTCCCATGGGGATGGAGGTGAGACCCAGTACTTC. Protein product: CASSSHGDGGETQYF. This chain links TRBV7-9 with TRBJ2-5; D perhaps matches TRBD2 (5 bases). The CDR3 loop spans 15 amino acids. The V gene lost 4 bases and the J gene lost 5 bases, with 17 bases spanning the gap. CDR1 SEHNR and CDR2 FQNEAQ come from the germline V gene (reference sequence).

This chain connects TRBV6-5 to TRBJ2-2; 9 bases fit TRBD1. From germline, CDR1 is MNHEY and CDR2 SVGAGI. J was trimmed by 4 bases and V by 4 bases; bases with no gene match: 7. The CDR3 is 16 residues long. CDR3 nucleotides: TGTGCCAGCAGTTGGGACAGGGAAGTTCGCACCGGGGAGCTGTTTTTT. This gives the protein CASSWDREVRTGELFF.

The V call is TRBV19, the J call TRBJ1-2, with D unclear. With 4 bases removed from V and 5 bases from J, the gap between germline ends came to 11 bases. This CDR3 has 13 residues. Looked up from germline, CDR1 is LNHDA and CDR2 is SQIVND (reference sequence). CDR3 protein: CASSKGEGYGYTF. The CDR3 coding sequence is TGTGCCAGTAGTAAAGGCGAGGGATATGGCTACACCTTC.